Below are 2 T cell receptor beta chains sequenced from a single sample in a study of shared clonotypes between healthy human individuals. Data came from immunoSEQ multiplex PCR; TCRdb stores just in-frame clones and leaves some out. The sample includes 2.5 million or so clones, approximately 90% of them seen just once. Sequencing input: naive CD4+ T cells sorted from blood. The subset denotes: CD45RA+ positively selected. All receptors come from a man aged 18 to 29 in good health.

The rearrangement links TRBV5-1 to TRBJ2-3; perhaps TRBD2 as D (5 bases). Per germline, CDR1 SGHRS and CDR2 YFSETQ. The V end lost 4 bases, the J end lost 2 bases, and 17 bases lay between the germline ends. CDR3 length: 16 residues. The CDR3 region has the DNA TGCGCCAGCAGCCCCGGGGTCTCGCACACCACAGATACGCAGTATTTT. As protein: CASSPGVSHTTDTQYF.

The CDR3 loop is CASSLLVPYPEQYF. The CDR3 coding sequence is TGTGCCAGCAGCTTACTAGTTCCCTATCCCGAGCAGTACTTC. The rearrangement uses TRBV5-6 and TRBJ2-7; tentatively, D is TRBD2 (5 bases). Germline assignment: CDR1 SGHDT and CDR2 YYEEEE. V was pared by 2 bases and J by 6 bases, with 15 bases between. There are 14 residues in the CDR3.